This T cell receptor (beta chain) was observed in a study of T cells in Graves' hyperthyroidism and ophthalmopathy. The CDR3 covers 13 residues. Germline V gives CDR1 SGHRS, CDR2 YFSETQ. Under 3 months was the duration of disease in ophthalmopathy patients, who also had a Clinical Activity Score of at least 3 and a NOSPECS grade of at least 4. For this clonotype: It may be a read error: a sequence one base away is much more abundant.

Template material for amplifying TCR beta CDR3 regions consisted of RNA transcripts. Primed by the HTBI set, a first-round RT-PCR was run on the TCR CDR3. TCRdb recomputed calls from the multiplex PCR reads with MiXCR, one row per CDR3 protein. Of around 250,000 distinct CDR3 sequences in the sample, roughly 15% were seen once. The sequence was collected from a woman in her late teens or twenties with Graves' ophthalmopathy. V is TRBV5-1 and J is TRBJ2-2; tentative D call: TRBD2 (5 bases). Sequenced sample: blood. The CDR3 loop reads CASSLEGNGELLF. The CDR3 nucleotides are TGCGCCAGCAGCTTGGAGGGTAACGGGGAGCTGCTTTTT.